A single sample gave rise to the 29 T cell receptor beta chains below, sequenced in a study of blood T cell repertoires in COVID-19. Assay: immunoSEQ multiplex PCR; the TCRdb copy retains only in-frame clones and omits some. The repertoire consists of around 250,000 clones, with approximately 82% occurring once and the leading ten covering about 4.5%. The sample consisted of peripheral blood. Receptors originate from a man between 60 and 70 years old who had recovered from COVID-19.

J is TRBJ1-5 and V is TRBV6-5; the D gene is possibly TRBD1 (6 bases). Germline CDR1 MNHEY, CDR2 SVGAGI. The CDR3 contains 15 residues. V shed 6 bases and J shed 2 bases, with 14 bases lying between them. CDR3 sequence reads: CASRNRDTRNQPQHF. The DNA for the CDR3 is TGTGCCAGCAGAAACCGGGACACCCGCAATCAGCCCCAGCATTTT.

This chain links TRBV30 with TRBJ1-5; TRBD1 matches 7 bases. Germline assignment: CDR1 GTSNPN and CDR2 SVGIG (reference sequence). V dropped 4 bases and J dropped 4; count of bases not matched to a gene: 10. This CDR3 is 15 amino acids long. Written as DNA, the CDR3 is TGTGCCTGGACCGCGGACCGGGACAGAAATCAGCCCCAGCATTTT. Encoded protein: CAWTADRDRNQPQHF.

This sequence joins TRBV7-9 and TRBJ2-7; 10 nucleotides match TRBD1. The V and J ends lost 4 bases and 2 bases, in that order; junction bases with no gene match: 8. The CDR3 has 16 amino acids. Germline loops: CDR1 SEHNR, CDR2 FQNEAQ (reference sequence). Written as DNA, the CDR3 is TGTGCCAGCAGCTCCCCGGGACAGGGGATAACCTACGAGCAGTACTTC. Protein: CASSSPGQGITYEQYF.

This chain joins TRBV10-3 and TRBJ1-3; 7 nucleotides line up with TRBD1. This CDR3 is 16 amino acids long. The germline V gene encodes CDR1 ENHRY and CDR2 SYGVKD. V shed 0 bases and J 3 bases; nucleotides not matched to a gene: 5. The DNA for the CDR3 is TGTGCCATCAGTGAGTCCCCGGGACAGTATGGAAACACCATATATTTT. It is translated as CAISESPGQYGNTIYF.

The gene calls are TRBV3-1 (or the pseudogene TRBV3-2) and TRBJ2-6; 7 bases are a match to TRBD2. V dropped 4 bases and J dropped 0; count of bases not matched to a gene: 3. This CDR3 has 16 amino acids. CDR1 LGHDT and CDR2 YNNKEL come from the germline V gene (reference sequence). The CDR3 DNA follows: TGTGCCAGCAGCCCGCGGGGGAGCTCTGGGGCCAACGTCCTGACTTTC. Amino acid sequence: CASSPRGSSGANVLTF.

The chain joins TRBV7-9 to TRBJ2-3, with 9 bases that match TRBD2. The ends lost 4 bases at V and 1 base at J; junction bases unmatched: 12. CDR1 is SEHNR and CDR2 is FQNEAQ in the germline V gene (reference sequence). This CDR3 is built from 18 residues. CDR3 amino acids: CASSSSAGGTRGTDTQYF. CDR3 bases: TGTGCCAGCAGCTCCTCAGCGGGAGGCACGAGAGGCACAGATACGCAGTATTTT.

CDR3 bases: TGTGCCAGCTCCCACGGACAGGGGTCCTACAATGAGCAGTTCTTC. This gives the protein CASSHGQGSYNEQFF. The chain couples TRBV18 to TRBJ2-1, with TRBD1 identical over 9 bases. Germline loops: CDR1 KGHSH, CDR2 LQKENI. The V and J ends lost 6 bases and 1 base, in that order; junction bases with no gene match: 4. This CDR3 is 15 amino acids long.

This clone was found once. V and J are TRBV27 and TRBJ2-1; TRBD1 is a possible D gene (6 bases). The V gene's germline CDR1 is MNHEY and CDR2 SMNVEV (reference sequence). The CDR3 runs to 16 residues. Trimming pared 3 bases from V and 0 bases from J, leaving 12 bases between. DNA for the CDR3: TGTGCCAGCAGTTTCTCGGGACACAGCTCCTACAATGAGCAGTTCTTC. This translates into CASSFSGHSSYNEQFF.

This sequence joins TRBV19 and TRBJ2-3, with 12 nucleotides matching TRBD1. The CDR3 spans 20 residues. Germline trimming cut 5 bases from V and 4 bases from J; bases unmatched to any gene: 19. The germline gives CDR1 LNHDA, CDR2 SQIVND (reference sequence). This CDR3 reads CASSPKIRPWDRGLSDTQYF. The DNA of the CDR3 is TGTGCCAGTAGTCCTAAGATCCGTCCCTGGGACAGGGGGCTTTCAGATACGCAGTATTTT.

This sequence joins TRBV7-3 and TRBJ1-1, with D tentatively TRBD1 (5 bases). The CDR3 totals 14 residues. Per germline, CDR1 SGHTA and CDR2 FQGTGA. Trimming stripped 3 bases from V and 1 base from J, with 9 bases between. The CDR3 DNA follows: TGTGCCAGCAGCTTGTACGGGGGGAACACTGAAGCTTTCTTT. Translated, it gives CASSLYGGNTEAFF. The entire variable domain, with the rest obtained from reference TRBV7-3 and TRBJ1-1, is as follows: GAGVSQTPSNKVTEKGKYVELRCDPISGHTALYWYRQSLGQGPEFLIYFQGTGAADDSGLPNDRFFAVRPEGSVSTLKIQRTERGDSAVYLCASSLYGGNTEAFFGQGTRLTVV.

This chain's CDR3 is CASRGNDYYEQYF. CDR3 nucleotides: TGTGCCAGCCGAGGGAACGACTACTACGAGCAGTACTTC. The chain recombines TRBV12-3 or TRBV12-4 with TRBJ2-7; a weak D match, TRBD2 (5 bases). The V end was cut by 8 bases, the J end by 3 bases, with 14 bases between. The CDR3 length is 13 residues.

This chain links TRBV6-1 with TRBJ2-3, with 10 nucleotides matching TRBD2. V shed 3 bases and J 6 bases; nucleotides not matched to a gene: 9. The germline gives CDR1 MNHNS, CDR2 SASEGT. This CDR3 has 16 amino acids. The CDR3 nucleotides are TGTGCCAGCAGTGACTGGAAGCGGGAGGGCCGGGATACGCAGTATTTT. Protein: CASSDWKREGRDTQYF.

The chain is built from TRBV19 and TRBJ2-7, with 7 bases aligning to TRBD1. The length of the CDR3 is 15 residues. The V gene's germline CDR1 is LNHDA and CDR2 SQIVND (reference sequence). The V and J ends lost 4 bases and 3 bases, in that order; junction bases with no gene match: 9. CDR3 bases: TGTGCCAGTAGTACCACAGGGGTCGGAATCTACGAGCAGTACTTC. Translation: CASSTTGVGIYEQYF.

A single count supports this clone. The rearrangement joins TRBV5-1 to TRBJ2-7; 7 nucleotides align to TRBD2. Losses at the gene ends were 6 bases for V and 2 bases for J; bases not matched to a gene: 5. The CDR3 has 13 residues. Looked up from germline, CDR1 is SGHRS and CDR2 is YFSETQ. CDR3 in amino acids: CASNSGRTYEQYF. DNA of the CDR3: TGCGCCAGCAACTCCGGGAGGACCTACGAGCAGTACTTC.

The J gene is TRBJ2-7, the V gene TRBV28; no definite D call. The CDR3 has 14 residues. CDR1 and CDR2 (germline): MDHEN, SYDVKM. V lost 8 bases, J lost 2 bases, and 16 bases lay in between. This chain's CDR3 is CASLWRTDTYEQYF. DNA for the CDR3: TGTGCCAGCCTGTGGCGTACAGACACCTACGAGCAGTACTTC.

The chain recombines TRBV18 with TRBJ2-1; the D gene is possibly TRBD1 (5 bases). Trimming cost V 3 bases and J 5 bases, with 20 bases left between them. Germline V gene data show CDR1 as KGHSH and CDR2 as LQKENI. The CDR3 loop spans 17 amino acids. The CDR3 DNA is TGTGCCAGCTCACCCACTCCACGCAGGGTTTCAGACAATGAGCAGTTCTTC. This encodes CASSPTPRRVSDNEQFF.

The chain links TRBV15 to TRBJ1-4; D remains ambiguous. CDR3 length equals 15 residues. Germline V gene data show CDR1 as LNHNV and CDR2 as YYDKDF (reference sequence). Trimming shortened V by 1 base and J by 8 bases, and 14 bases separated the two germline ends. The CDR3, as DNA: TGTGCCACCAGCAGAGGCGGTCAGGCGGGCGAAAAACTGTTTTTT. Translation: CATSRGGQAGEKLFF.

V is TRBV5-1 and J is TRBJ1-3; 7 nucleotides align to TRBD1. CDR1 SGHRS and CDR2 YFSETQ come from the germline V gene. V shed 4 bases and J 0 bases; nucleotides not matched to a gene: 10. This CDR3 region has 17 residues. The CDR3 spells CASSARGAGNSGNTIYF. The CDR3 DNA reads TGCGCCAGCAGCGCCAGGGGGGCAGGCAACTCTGGAAACACCATATATTTT.

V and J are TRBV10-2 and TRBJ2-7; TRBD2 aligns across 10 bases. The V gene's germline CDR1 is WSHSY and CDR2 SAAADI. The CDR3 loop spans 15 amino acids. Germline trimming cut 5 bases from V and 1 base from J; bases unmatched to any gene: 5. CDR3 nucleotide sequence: TGCGCCAGCAGTAGCGGGAGGGCCGTTTCCTACGAGCAGTACTTC. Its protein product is CASSSGRAVSYEQYF.

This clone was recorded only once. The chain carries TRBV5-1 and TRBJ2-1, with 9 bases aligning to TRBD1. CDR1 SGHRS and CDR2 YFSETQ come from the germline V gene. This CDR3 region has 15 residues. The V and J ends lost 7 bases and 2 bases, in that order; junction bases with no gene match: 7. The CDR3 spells CASRLGQGAYNEQFF. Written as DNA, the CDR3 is TGCGCCAGCCGATTGGGACAGGGCGCCTACAATGAGCAGTTCTTC.

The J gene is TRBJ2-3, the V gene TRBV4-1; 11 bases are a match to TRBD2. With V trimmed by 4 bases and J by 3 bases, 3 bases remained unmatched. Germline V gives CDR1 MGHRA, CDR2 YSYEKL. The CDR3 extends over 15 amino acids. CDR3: CASSLLAGATDTQYF. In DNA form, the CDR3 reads TGCGCCAGCAGCCTACTAGCGGGGGCAACAGATACGCAGTATTTT.

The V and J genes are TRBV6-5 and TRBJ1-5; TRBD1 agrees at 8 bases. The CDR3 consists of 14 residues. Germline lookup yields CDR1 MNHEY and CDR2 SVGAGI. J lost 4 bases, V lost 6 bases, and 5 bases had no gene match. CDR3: CASRKDRANQPQHF. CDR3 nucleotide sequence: TGTGCCAGCAGGAAGGACAGGGCAAATCAGCCCCAGCATTTT.

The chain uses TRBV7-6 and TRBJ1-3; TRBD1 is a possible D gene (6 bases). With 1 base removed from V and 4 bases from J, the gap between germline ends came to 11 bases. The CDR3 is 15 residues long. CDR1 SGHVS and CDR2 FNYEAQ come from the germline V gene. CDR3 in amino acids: CASSLDRAGGNTIYF. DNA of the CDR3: TGTGCCAGCAGCTTAGACAGGGCCGGAGGAAACACCATATATTTT.

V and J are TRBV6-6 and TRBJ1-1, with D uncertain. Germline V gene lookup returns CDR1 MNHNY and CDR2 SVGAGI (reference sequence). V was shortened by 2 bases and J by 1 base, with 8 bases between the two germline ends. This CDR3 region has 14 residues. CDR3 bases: TGTGCCAGCAGTTACGCCCTAACGAACACTGAAGCTTTCTTT. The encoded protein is CASSYALTNTEAFF.

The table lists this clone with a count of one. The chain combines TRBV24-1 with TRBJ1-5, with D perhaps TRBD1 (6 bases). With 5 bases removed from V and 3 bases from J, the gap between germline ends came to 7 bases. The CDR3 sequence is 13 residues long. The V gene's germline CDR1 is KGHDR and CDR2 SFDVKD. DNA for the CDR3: TGTGCCACCAGTGGGACAGTCAATCAGCCCCAGCATTTT. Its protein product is CATSGTVNQPQHF.

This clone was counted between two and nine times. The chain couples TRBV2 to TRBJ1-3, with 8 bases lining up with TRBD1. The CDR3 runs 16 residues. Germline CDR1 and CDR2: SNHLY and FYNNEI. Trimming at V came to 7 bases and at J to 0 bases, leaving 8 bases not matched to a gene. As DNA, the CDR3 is TGTGCCAGCACCGTAGGACAGGGCCTCTCTGGAAACACCATATATTTT. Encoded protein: CASTVGQGLSGNTIYF.

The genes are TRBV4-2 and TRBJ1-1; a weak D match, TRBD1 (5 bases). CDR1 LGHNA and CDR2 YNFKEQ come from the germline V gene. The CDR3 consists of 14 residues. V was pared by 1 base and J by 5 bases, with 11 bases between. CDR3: CASSQVARGTEAFF. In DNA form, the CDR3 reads TGTGCCAGCAGCCAAGTCGCCCGGGGGACTGAAGCTTTCTTT.

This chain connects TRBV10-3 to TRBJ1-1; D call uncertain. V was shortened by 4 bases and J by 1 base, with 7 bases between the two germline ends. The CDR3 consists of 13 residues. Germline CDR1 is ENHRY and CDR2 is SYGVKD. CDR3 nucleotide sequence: TGTGCCATCAGTGTGTCCGGGAACACTGAAGCTTTCTTT. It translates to CAISVSGNTEAFF.

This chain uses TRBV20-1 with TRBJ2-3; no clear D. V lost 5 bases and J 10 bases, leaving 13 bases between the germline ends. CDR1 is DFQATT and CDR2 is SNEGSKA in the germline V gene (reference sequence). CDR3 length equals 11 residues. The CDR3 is CSAPTPPAQYF. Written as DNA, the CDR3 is TGCAGTGCTCCTACGCCCCCGGCGCAGTATTTT.